Below, 25 T cell receptor beta chains from the same sample are listed, as sequenced in a study of T cell repertoires in cytomegalovirus infection. For these TCRs, the target antigens are not known. One entry per CDR3 protein, called by TCRdb with MiXCR from the reads. The data hold 830,000 or so distinct CDR3 sequences, with around a third observed a single time. The material was cultured CD8+ T cells from PBMCs, obtained from culture after CMV antigen stimulation. The receptors were sampled from a human donor in good health (CMV status not recorded). Some clones in this sample may be carry-over from other donors' samples.

Ten or more counts support this clonotype. The chain carries TRBV7-9 and TRBJ2-7, with D possibly matching TRBD1 (6 bases). The CDR3 spans 16 residues. The V gene's germline CDR1 is SEHNR and CDR2 FQNEAQ (reference sequence). Trimming removed 5 bases at V and 2 bases at J, with 19 bases between. The CDR3 sequence: CASSTDRGQGTYEQYF. The CDR3 DNA reads TGTGCCAGCAGCACTGATCGGGGTCAGGGGACCTACGAGCAGTACTTC.

This clonotype has only a few counts. The V and J genes are TRBV19 and TRBJ1-5; D might be TRBD1 (5 bases). The CDR3 runs to 14 residues. Germline V gene lookup returns CDR1 LNHDA and CDR2 SQIVND (reference sequence). Trimming left V 8 bases short and J 2 bases short, with 13 bases between. In DNA, the CDR3 is TGTGCCAGTTCCTTCGACAGACGCAATCAGCCCCAGCATTTT. Amino acid sequence: CASSFDRRNQPQHF. Full variable domain (remainder filled in from reference TRBV19 and TRBJ1-5): DGGITQSPKYLFRKEGQNVTLSCEQNLNHDAMYWYRQDPGQGLRLIYYSQIVNDFQKGDIAEGYSVSREKKESFPLTVTSAQKNPTAFYLCASSFDRRNQPQHFGDGTRLSIL.

This clonotype has more than one count but fewer than ten. This rearrangement joins TRBV7-9 to TRBJ2-3, with 12 bases fitting TRBD2. Germline trimming cut 4 bases from V and 3 bases from J; bases unmatched to any gene: 5. CDR3 size: 16 residues. In germline, CDR1 is SEHNR, CDR2 FQNEAQ (reference sequence). The DNA of the CDR3 is TGTGCCAGCAGCTCCACTAGCGGGGGGCTAACAGATACGCAGTATTTT. Translating it yields CASSSTSGGLTDTQYF.

This clonotype came up a few times. The V and J genes are TRBV28 and TRBJ2-5; unclear D gene. Germline V CDR1 and CDR2: MDHEN, SYDVKM. CDR3 size: 14 residues. Between the trimmed V and J ends, which lost 3 bases and 5 bases, there was a span of 13 bases. CDR3 sequence: CASSFPARMETQYF. CDR3 in DNA: TGTGCCAGCAGTTTCCCCGCCCGAATGGAGACCCAGTACTTC. The full variable domain, in which reference TRBV28 and TRBJ2-5 provide the parts outside the CDR3, is DVKVTQSSRYLVKRTGEKVFLECVQDMDHENMFWYRQDPGLGLRLIYFSYDVKMKEKGDIPEGYSVSREKKERFSLILESASTNQTSMYLCASSFPARMETQYFGPGTRLLVL.

There are a few counts of this clonotype. This chain links TRBV19 with TRBJ2-7; D is tentatively TRBD1 or TRBD2 (6 bases each). CDR1 is LNHDA, CDR2 SQIVND, per germline (reference sequence). V lost 5 bases and J lost 6, with 26 bases in between. The CDR3 runs to 17 residues. For the CDR3, the DNA is TGTGCCAGTAGTTCCAAACCCGCCGGGGGCCCACCGCTCGAGCAGTACTTC. Its protein is CASSSKPAGGPPLEQYF.

The rearrangement joins TRBV5-6 to TRBJ1-6; unclear D gene. The V end was cut by 2 bases, the J end by 4 bases, with 13 bases between. This CDR3 contains 16 residues. The germline gives CDR1 SGHDT, CDR2 YYEEEE. As DNA, the CDR3 is TGTGCCAGCAGCTTCGGCCGTCTCGATTATAATTCACCCCTCCACTTT. Its translation: CASSFGRLDYNSPLHF.

The rearrangement links TRBV7-9 to TRBJ1-5, with D maybe TRBD1 (6 bases). Between the trimmed V and J ends, which lost 5 bases and 4 bases, there was a span of 18 bases. The germline CDR1 and CDR2 sequences are SEHNR and FQNEAQ (reference sequence). The CDR3 consists of 16 residues. The CDR3 here is CASSPQGWDNNQPQHF. CDR3 nucleotides: TGTGCCAGCAGCCCCCAGGGTTGGGACAATAATCAGCCCCAGCATTTT.

This clonotype was picked up a small number of times. The chain uses TRBV6-2 or TRBV6-3 and TRBJ2-5, with 11 bases aligning to TRBD1. Germline assignment: CDR1 MNHEY and CDR2 SVGEGT. The CDR3 has 14 residues. The junction had 0 bases not matched to a gene; V was cut back by 2 bases and J by 4 bases. CDR3 sequence: CASSYGQGAETQYF. In nucleotides, the CDR3 is TGTGCCAGCAGTTACGGACAGGGGGCAGAGACCCAGTACTTC.

This clonotype was counted between two and nine times. The chain combines TRBV7-2 with TRBJ2-5, with D possibly being TRBD1 (6 bases). With 4 bases removed from V and 2 bases from J, the gap between germline ends came to 14 bases. Germline-derived CDR1 and CDR2 are SGHTA and FQGNSA. This CDR3 has 15 residues. CDR3 bases: TGTGCCAGCAGCTCCCTCTCCGGACAGCAAGAGACCCAGTACTTC. It is translated as CASSSLSGQQETQYF.

This clonotype appeared a few times. This sequence joins TRBV27 and TRBJ1-2; 8 bases fit TRBD1. Germline V gene sequence: CDR1 MNHEY, CDR2 SMNVEV (reference sequence). This CDR3 spans 15 amino acids. V lost 3 bases, J lost 4 bases, and 7 bases stayed unmatched. In nucleotides, the CDR3 is TGTGCCAGCAGTTTCAGTGACAGGGGAGTCTATGGCTACACCTTC. This codes for CASSFSDRGVYGYTF.

The chain combines TRBV10-3 with TRBJ2-1; the D is unclear. This CDR3 has 14 amino acids. Trimming stripped 6 bases from V and 1 base from J, with 10 bases between. Germline lookup yields CDR1 ENHRY and CDR2 SYGVKD. The CDR3 nucleotides are TGTGCCATCAGGCCTGCTAGATCCTACAATGAGCAGTTCTTC. Its translation: CAIRPARSYNEQFF.

Concerning this clonotype itself: Given a much more abundant clone one base away, this may be a read error. The V gene is TRBV7-2, the J gene TRBJ1-1; TRBD1 is a possible D gene (5 bases). V shed 3 bases and J shed 0 bases, with 11 bases lying between them. CDR3 length: 15 residues. CDR1 SGHTA and CDR2 FQGNSA come from the germline V gene. In DNA, the CDR3 is TGTGCCAGCAGCTTTGGTCGGGGCATGAACACTGAAGCTTTCTTT. It is translated as CASSFGRGMNTEAFF.

The gene calls are TRBV28 and TRBJ2-3; D is unresolved. Germline-derived CDR1 and CDR2 are MDHEN and SYDVKM. The CDR3 loop spans 15 amino acids. The V end was cut by 2 bases, the J end by 2 bases, with 11 bases between. The CDR3: CASSLPATLTDTQYF. The CDR3 DNA reads TGTGCCAGCAGTTTACCTGCCACACTCACAGATACGCAGTATTTT.

This sequence joins TRBV6-5 and TRBJ2-5; 10 nucleotides align to TRBD2. CDR1 MNHEY and CDR2 SVGAGI come from the germline V gene. The CDR3 runs 15 residues. With 2 bases clipped from V and 5 bases from J, the junction kept 5 bases outside the gene matches. The CDR3 bases are TGTGCCAGCAGTTACAATAGCGGGGGGATCGAGACCCAGTACTTC. Translation: CASSYNSGGIETQYF.

This clonotype was seen more than once but under ten times. This chain uses TRBV28 with TRBJ1-2; no firm D call. The germline CDR1 and CDR2 sequences are MDHEN and SYDVKM. This CDR3 is built from 14 residues. The V end was cut by 3 bases, the J end by 7 bases, with 15 bases between. The CDR3 DNA follows: TGTGCCAGCAGTTTCGGCCTTCTCGAAGGTGGCTACACCTTC. It yields the protein CASSFGLLEGGYTF.

This clonotype was picked up many times. V and J are TRBV27 and TRBJ2-1; a possible D gene is TRBD2 (6 bases). V was pared by 0 bases and J by 6 bases, with 12 bases between. This CDR3 is built from 15 residues. The V gene's germline CDR1 is MNHEY and CDR2 SMNVEV (reference sequence). The CDR3 nucleotides read TGTGCCAGCAGTTTATCGCAGGGACTTCCCAATGAGCAGTTCTTC. Translation gives CASSLSQGLPNEQFF.

This clonotype has at least ten counts. CDR3 amino acids: CASSTGQSRVNEQFF. CDR3 bases: TGTGCCAGCAGCACGGGACAGTCGAGGGTCAATGAGCAGTTCTTC. J is TRBJ2-1 and V is TRBV7-9, with TRBD1 identical over 7 bases. The CDR3 length is 15 residues. J gave up 6 bases and V 5 bases, and 10 bases lay outside the gene matches. Germline CDR1 is SEHNR and CDR2 is FQNEAQ (reference sequence).

The table lists this clonotype with many counts. CDR3 protein: CASSSRDPDEKLFF. In DNA form, the CDR3 reads TGTGCCAGCAGCTCCCGGGACCCTGATGAAAAACTGTTTTTT. The V gene is TRBV7-8, the J gene TRBJ1-4; possibly TRBD1 for D (5 bases). Germline loops: CDR1 SGHVS, CDR2 FQNEAQ. The CDR3 is 14 amino acids. V was clipped by 4 bases and J by 6 bases, with 12 bases between them.

This clonotype appeared many times. The chain is built from TRBV6-1 and TRBJ1-5; D unresolved. Germline V lookup: CDR1 MNHNS, CDR2 SASEGT. The CDR3 runs 16 residues. Deletions cut 2 bases from V and 0 bases from J, with 11 bases between. CDR3 sequence (DNA): TGTGCCAGCAGTGAATACAGCGGGTTTAGCAATCAGCCCCAGCATTTT. Translating gives CASSEYSGFSNQPQHF.

The V call is TRBV2, the J call TRBJ2-3, with 11 bases identical to TRBD1. With 3 bases clipped from V and 3 bases from J, the junction kept 2 bases outside the gene matches. The CDR3 consists of 15 residues. CDR1 is SNHLY, CDR2 FYNNEI, per germline. CDR3 protein: CASSEGTGGTDTQYF. CDR3 in DNA: TGTGCCAGCAGTGAGGGGACAGGGGGAACAGATACGCAGTATTTT.

This clonotype was detected a few times. This chain joins TRBV27 and TRBJ2-3, with D perhaps TRBD1 or TRBD2 (5 bases each). The CDR3 spans 16 residues. Trimming pared 5 bases from V and 0 bases from J, leaving 15 bases between. From germline, CDR1 is MNHEY and CDR2 SMNVEV (reference sequence). CDR3 loop: CASSPGTYTSTDTQYF. Written as DNA, the CDR3 is TGTGCCAGCAGTCCCGGGACCTATACTAGCACAGATACGCAGTATTTT.

The chain links TRBV11-3 to TRBJ2-1; 8 bases line up with TRBD2. Germline CDR1 reads SGHNT; CDR2 reads YENEEA. After removal of 1 base from V and 9 bases from J, the junction contained 2 bases not matched to a gene. The CDR3 loop spans 13 amino acids. The CDR3 sequence is CASSLVAGSEQFF. As DNA, the CDR3 is TGTGCCAGCAGCTTAGTAGCGGGGTCTGAGCAGTTCTTC.

The chain couples TRBV7-9 to TRBJ2-7; D is ambiguous. The CDR3 length is 14 residues. Germline assignment: CDR1 SEHNR and CDR2 FQNEAQ (reference sequence). Trimming took off 0 bases at V and 3 bases at J, with 9 bases between the two ends. Here the CDR3 reads CASSLALSSYEQYF. CDR3 in DNA: TGTGCCAGCAGCTTAGCCCTATCCAGCTACGAGCAGTACTTC.

This chain uses TRBV3-1 with TRBJ1-5, with TRBD1 as a possible D gene (5 bases). Germline V gives CDR1 LGHDT, CDR2 YNNKEL (reference sequence). V was clipped by 4 bases and J by 6 bases, with 19 bases between them. The CDR3 contains 16 residues. The CDR3 region has the DNA TGTGCCAGCAGCCCGGGGCCGGGAGTTTCCAGTCAGCCCCAGCATTTT. Protein: CASSPGPGVSSQPQHF.

The chain couples TRBV7-6 to TRBJ2-5; 7 nucleotides align to TRBD1. CDR3 length equals 16 residues. Germline V lookup: CDR1 SGHVS, CDR2 FNYEAQ. V lost 3 bases to trimming and J lost 0 bases; unmatched junction nucleotides: 7. The DNA of the CDR3 is TGTGCCAGCAGCTTTAGGGGGACAGAGCACCAAGAGACCCAGTACTTC. Translated, it gives CASSFRGTEHQETQYF.